Described below is a single T cell receptor (beta chain) sequence and its context. Random hexamers served to reverse transcribe roughly 0.45 to 1 ug RNA. TCRdb called the immunoSEQ multiplex PCR reads again in MiXCR, with one record for every CDR3 protein. This sample has about 140,000 distinct CDR3 sequences; approximately 95% occur once, and the top ten carry roughly 0.14%. The data were obtained in a study of CD8 T cells in Susac syndrome. Across the study: Active disease was present in six of the sequenced Susac syndrome patients, and remission in eight.

Germline loops: CDR1 SGHNT, CDR2 YYREEE (reference sequence). This CDR3 contains 13 residues. V was shortened by 9 bases and J by 7 bases, with 20 bases between the two germline ends. The chain links TRBV5-4 to TRBJ2-7, with D perhaps TRBD2 (6 bases). The sequence was collected from a human donor with Susac syndrome. The specimen was CD4+ T cells from PBMCs. CDR3 sequence reads: CATRAQAAGEQYF. In DNA form, the CDR3 reads TGTGCCACCCGAGCCCAAGCGGCGGGGGAGCAGTACTTC.